One sample yielded the 26 T cell receptor beta chains listed below, sequenced in a study of T cells in Graves' hyperthyroidism and ophthalmopathy (dated by TCRdb to 2018 to 2020). To prepare the library, multiplex PCR was applied. The instrument was an Illumina HiSeq 2000. The TCR beta CDR3 regions were amplified from the RNA transcripts. The first round of RT-PCR for the TCR CDR3 was performed with the HTBI primer set and the Qiagen OneStep RT-PCR kit. TCRdb reprocessed the public reads (quality trimming at Q25 with fastp, clone calling with MiXCR) and kept in-frame beta chains. Rows are combined by CDR3 protein, so each entry shows the most common genes and DNA. This sample gives approximately 610,000 distinct CDR3 sequences in total; roughly 15% of them show up just once. About 3.9% of the sample is held by the ten biggest clonotypes. Material: blood. The receptors stem from a woman between 35 and 50 years old with Graves' ophthalmopathy.

This clonotype was seen at least ten times. The chain uses TRBV5-6 and TRBJ2-7, with a possible D match to TRBD1 (6 bases). The ends were cut back, 4 bases at V and 3 bases at J, with 14 bases in the middle. The CDR3 runs 14 residues. CDR1 and CDR2 (germline): SGHDT, YYEEEE. The CDR3 loop is CASSEDRGVYEQYF. As DNA, the CDR3 is TGTGCCAGCAGCGAGGACAGAGGAGTCTACGAGCAGTACTTC.

In nucleotides, the CDR3 is TGTGCCAGCAGTTTAAGGGGACGGGAGGGAGAGACCCAGTACTTC. Amino acids: CASSLRGREGETQYF. The chain recombines TRBV27 with TRBJ2-5; 8 bases align to TRBD2. Per the germline V gene, CDR1 is MNHEY and CDR2 is SMNVEV (reference sequence). The J segment lost 4 bases and the V segment lost 2 bases, leaving 6 bases of the junction unmatched. This CDR3 is built from 15 residues.

This clonotype appeared many times. V usage is TRBV28 and J usage is TRBJ1-1; possibly TRBD1 for D (5 bases). The CDR3 length is 14 residues. V was shortened by 7 bases and J by 0 bases, with 12 bases between the two germline ends. Germline CDR1 and CDR2: MDHEN and SYDVKM. The CDR3 reads CASTLGGLNTEAFF. The CDR3 nucleotides are TGTGCCAGCACTTTGGGGGGATTGAACACTGAAGCTTTCTTT.

This clonotype was observed many times. The J gene is TRBJ2-7, the V gene TRBV28; 9 bases are shared with TRBD1. CDR1 and CDR2 from the germline V gene are MDHEN and SYDVKM. The CDR3 consists of 15 residues. J gave up 1 base and V 7 bases, and 8 bases lay outside the gene matches. The CDR3: CASTTPGTGSYEQYF. CDR3 coding DNA: TGTGCCAGCACCACTCCCGGGACAGGGTCCTACGAGCAGTACTTC.

This clonotype was seen many times. V is TRBV6-5 and J is TRBJ1-1; TRBD1 aligns across 7 bases. V shed 2 bases and J 7 bases; nucleotides not matched to a gene: 4. In germline, CDR1 is MNHEY, CDR2 SVGAGI. The CDR3 spans 13 residues. The CDR3 here is CASSYRQGVEAFF. The CDR3, as DNA: TGTGCCAGCAGTTACCGCCAGGGGGTTGAAGCTTTCTTT.

This clonotype was seen repeatedly, ten times or more. V is TRBV6-5 and J is TRBJ1-3; D ambiguous. Trimming shortened V by 2 bases and J by 2 bases, and 16 bases separated the two germline ends. Germline assignment: CDR1 MNHEY and CDR2 SVGAGI. The CDR3 runs 17 residues. The CDR3 sequence is CASSYGRPRATGNTIYF. The CDR3 region has the DNA TGTGCCAGCAGTTACGGAAGACCGCGCGCCACTGGAAACACCATATATTTT.

This clonotype occurred many times. Just one base apart from a much larger clone, this may be a read error. This chain links TRBV28 with TRBJ2-7; D is unresolved. V was cut by 3 bases and J by 5 bases, with 2 bases left in between. The length of the CDR3 is 10 residues. Germline-derived CDR1 and CDR2 are MDHEN and SYDVKM. CDR3 coding DNA: TGTGCCAGCAGTTTGCACGAGCAGTACTTC. This translates into CASSLHEQYF.

This clonotype appeared a few times. The chain uses TRBV10-3 and TRBJ2-3; D remains ambiguous. The CDR3 runs 15 residues. Between the trimmed V and J ends, which lost 1 base and 5 bases, there was a span of 13 bases. Germline-derived CDR1 and CDR2 are ENHRY and SYGVKD. The CDR3 coding sequence is TGTGCCATCAGTGAGTTCGAGACGCTTCTAGATACGCAGTATTTT. Protein: CAISEFETLLDTQYF.

This clonotype has a count of ten or more. The chain joins TRBV30 to TRBJ2-7; either TRBD1 or TRBD2 may fit D (5 bases each). The CDR3 is 12 residues long. CDR1 is GTSNPN and CDR2 is SVGIG in the germline V gene (reference sequence). Trimming took off 5 bases at V and 2 bases at J, with 10 bases between the two ends. The CDR3 DNA follows: TGTGCCTGGGGGGACGGAACCTACGAGCAGTACTTC. Encoded protein: CAWGDGTYEQYF.

The chain couples TRBV19 to TRBJ2-7; 16 nucleotides align to TRBD2. Germline V lookup: CDR1 LNHDA, CDR2 SQIVND (reference sequence). CDR3 length: 20 residues. Trimming removed 5 bases from V and 4 bases from J; junction bases left unmatched: 17. CDR3 sequence reads: CASSPYGGTSGRGPDYEQYF. CDR3 DNA: TGTGCCAGTAGTCCTTATGGGGGGACTAGCGGGAGGGGTCCCGATTACGAGCAGTACTTC.

This chain joins TRBV2 and TRBJ2-7; 8 nucleotides align to TRBD1. V gave up 11 bases and J gave up 6 bases; unmatched junction bases: 12. Germline V gene sequence: CDR1 SNHLY, CDR2 FYNNEI. This CDR3 has 13 residues. In nucleotides, the CDR3 is TGTGCCTCAAAGCAGGGGGCTTATCTCGAGCAGTACTTC. Amino acids: CASKQGAYLEQYF.

This clonotype was picked up many times. The gene calls are TRBV7-2 and TRBJ1-5; a weak D match, TRBD1 (6 bases). The CDR3 spans 13 residues. Looked up from germline, CDR1 is SGHTA and CDR2 is FQGNSA. V dropped 7 bases and J dropped 0 bases, with 7 bases sitting between them. The CDR3 sequence: CASTRGSNQPQHF. In DNA, the CDR3 is TGTGCCAGCACCAGGGGTAGCAATCAGCCCCAGCATTTT.

This clonotype was observed at least ten times. V and J are TRBV20-1 and TRBJ2-3; tentative D call: TRBD1 (5 bases). Germline values: CDR1 DFQATT, CDR2 SNEGSKA (reference sequence). V lost 1 base and J lost 4, with 15 bases in between. The length of the CDR3 is 15 residues. DNA of the CDR3: TGCAGTGCTAGAGGACAGAGAGGTCGGGCAGATACGCAGTATTTT. This codes for CSARGQRGRADTQYF.

This clonotype was recorded many times. The genes are TRBV6-5 and TRBJ2-7; 9 bases align to TRBD2. This CDR3 is built from 15 residues. Germline V lookup: CDR1 MNHEY, CDR2 SVGAGI. The V segment lost 0 bases and the J segment 1 base; nucleotides outside the gene matches: 1. The CDR3 region is CASSYSTSGSYEQYF. The CDR3 DNA is TGTGCCAGCAGTTACTCGACTAGCGGTTCCTACGAGCAGTACTTC.

This clonotype was found many times. The chain carries TRBV11-1 and TRBJ2-7; 7 bases fit TRBD1. The CDR3 sequence is 16 residues long. The V gene's germline CDR1 is SGHAT and CDR2 FQDESV (reference sequence). V lost 4 bases to trimming and J lost 2 bases; unmatched junction nucleotides: 11. In DNA, the CDR3 is TGTGCCAGCAGCTCCGCACGGACAGGAGGCACCTACGAGCAGTACTTC. This codes for CASSSARTGGTYEQYF.

V and J are TRBV28 and TRBJ1-5, with a tentative D call TRBD1 (6 bases). Germline assignment: CDR1 MDHEN and CDR2 SYDVKM. Between the trimmed V and J ends, which lost 5 bases and 7 bases, there was a span of 21 bases. The CDR3 is 16 amino acids. The CDR3 reads CASSPTTDRFGQPQHF. The CDR3 region has the DNA TGTGCCAGCAGTCCAACTACCGACAGGTTCGGACAGCCCCAGCATTTT. The full variable domain, in which reference TRBV28 and TRBJ1-5 provide the parts outside the CDR3, is DVKVTQSSRYLVKRTGEKVFLECVQDMDHENMFWYRQDPGLGLRLIYFSYDVKMKEKGDIPEGYSVSREKKERFSLILESASTNQTSMYLCASSPTTDRFGQPQHFGDGTRLSIL.

This clonotype was seen a few times. This rearrangement joins TRBV29-1 to TRBJ2-7; D is undetermined. Trimming stripped 2 bases from V and 2 bases from J, with 7 bases between. The CDR3 is 12 residues long. CDR1 SQVTM and CDR2 ANQGSEA come from the germline V gene. The CDR3 region has the DNA TGCAGCGTTGAACAGGCCCCCTACGAGCAGTACTTC. It encodes CSVEQAPYEQYF.

CDR3 loop: CASSIAISGINSPLHF. For the CDR3, the DNA is TGTGCCAGTAGTATTGCCATCTCGGGGATTAATTCACCCCTCCACTTT. The chain is built from TRBV19 and TRBJ1-6; D gene ambiguous. The length of the CDR3 is 16 residues. Per germline, CDR1 LNHDA and CDR2 SQIVND (reference sequence). The V gene lost 3 bases and the J gene lost 6 bases, with 15 bases spanning the gap. The entire variable domain, with the rest obtained from reference TRBV19 and TRBJ1-6, is as follows: DGGITQSPKYLFRKEGQNVTLSCEQNLNHDAMYWYRQDPGQGLRLIYYSQIVNDFQKGDIAEGYSVSREKKESFPLTVTSAQKNPTAFYLCASSIAISGINSPLHFGNGTRLTVT.

This clonotype was found many times. Here the CDR3 DNA reads TGTGCCAGCAGCCCCCCCGGACTAGCGGCCTACGAGCAGTACTTC. It encodes CASSPPGLAAYEQYF. The chain uses TRBV12-3 or TRBV12-4 and TRBJ2-7; 10 bases fit TRBD2. V was pared by 6 bases and J by 2 bases, with 7 bases of the junction left unmatched. This CDR3 has 15 residues.

In its sample, this clonotype was seen a few times. The V gene is TRBV5-1, the J gene TRBJ2-2, with 8 bases that match TRBD2. There are 16 residues in the CDR3. CDR1 SGHRS and CDR2 YFSETQ come from the germline V gene. The ends lost 4 bases at V and 5 bases at J; junction bases unmatched: 10. CDR3 nucleotides: TGCGCCAGCAGCCCCAACGGGGGGGCAGGAACCGGGGAGCTGTTTTTT. Residues: CASSPNGGAGTGELFF.

The table lists this clonotype with many counts. V gene TRBV28 combines with J gene TRBJ2-7; TRBD1 aligns across 10 bases. The V gene end was trimmed by 6 bases and the J gene end by 4 bases; junction bases not matched to a gene: 12. Germline V gene sequence: CDR1 MDHEN, CDR2 SYDVKM. CDR3 size: 16 residues. CDR3 nucleotide sequence: TGTGCCAGCAGCTATAACCCGGGACAGGGGTTTTACGAGCAGTACTTC. Amino acids: CASSYNPGQGFYEQYF.

In its sample, this clonotype was seen a few times. The chain links TRBV29-1 to TRBJ2-2; TRBD1 agrees at 10 bases. The V segment lost 7 bases and the J segment 6 bases; nucleotides outside the gene matches: 2. This CDR3 has 12 residues. CDR1 SQVTM and CDR2 ANQGSEA come from the germline V gene. CDR3 nucleotides: TGCAGCGGAGGACAGGGGGCCGGGGAGCTGTTTTTT. This gives the protein CSGGQGAGELFF.

This clonotype was seen ten or more times. The rearrangement joins TRBV2 to TRBJ2-7; 7 nucleotides align to TRBD2. The CDR3 runs to 13 residues. In germline, CDR1 is SNHLY, CDR2 FYNNEI. V was clipped by 6 bases and J by 3 bases; unmatched bases: 5. The CDR3 DNA is TGTGCCAGCAGGCGGACTAGTCTCTACGAGCAGTACTTC. Translating gives CASRRTSLYEQYF.

This clonotype was counted a few times. J is TRBJ2-1 and V is TRBV20-1; 10 bases line up with TRBD2. The J segment lost 4 bases and the V segment lost 3 bases, leaving 6 bases of the junction unmatched. The CDR3 is 15 residues long. Per germline, CDR1 DFQATT and CDR2 SNEGSKA (reference sequence). CDR3: CSASPLAGKYNEQFF. CDR3 nucleotides: TGCAGTGCTAGTCCACTAGCGGGGAAGTACAATGAGCAGTTCTTC.

This clonotype came up a few times. The J gene is TRBJ2-5, the V gene TRBV24-1, with D hard to call. The V gene lost 3 bases and the J gene lost 2 bases, with 9 bases spanning the gap. CDR1 KGHDR and CDR2 SFDVKD come from the germline V gene. The CDR3 has 14 amino acids. The CDR3 DNA is TGTGCCACCAGTGATAGGGCGGATCAAGAGACCCAGTACTTC. This codes for CATSDRADQETQYF.

The chain couples TRBV15 to TRBJ1-5; 7 bases agree with TRBD1. Germline V gene sequence: CDR1 LNHNV, CDR2 YYDKDF (reference sequence). V trimming: 5 bases; J trimming: 6 bases; junction bases outside the gene matches: 7. The CDR3 sequence is 14 residues long. CDR3 nucleotides: TGTGCCACCAGCTCCGAGGGGGCAGGTCAGCCCCAGCATTTT. Its protein is CATSSEGAGQPQHF.